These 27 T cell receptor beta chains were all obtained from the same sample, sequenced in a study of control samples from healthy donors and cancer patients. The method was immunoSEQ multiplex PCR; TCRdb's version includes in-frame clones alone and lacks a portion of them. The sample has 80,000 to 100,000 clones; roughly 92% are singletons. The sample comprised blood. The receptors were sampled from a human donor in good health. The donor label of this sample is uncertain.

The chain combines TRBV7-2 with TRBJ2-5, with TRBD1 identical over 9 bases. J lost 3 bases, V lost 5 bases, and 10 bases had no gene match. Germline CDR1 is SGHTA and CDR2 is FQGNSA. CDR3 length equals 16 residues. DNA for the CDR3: TGTGCCAGCAGCCCCCTCCCCGGGACAGGGAAAGAGACCCAGTACTTC. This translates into CASSPLPGTGKETQYF.

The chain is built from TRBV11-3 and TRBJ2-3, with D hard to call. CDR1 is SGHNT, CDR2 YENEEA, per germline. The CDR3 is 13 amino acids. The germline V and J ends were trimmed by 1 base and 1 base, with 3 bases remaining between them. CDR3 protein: CASSLGGTDTQYF. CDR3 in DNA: TGTGCCAGCAGCTTAGGGGGCACAGATACGCAGTATTTT.

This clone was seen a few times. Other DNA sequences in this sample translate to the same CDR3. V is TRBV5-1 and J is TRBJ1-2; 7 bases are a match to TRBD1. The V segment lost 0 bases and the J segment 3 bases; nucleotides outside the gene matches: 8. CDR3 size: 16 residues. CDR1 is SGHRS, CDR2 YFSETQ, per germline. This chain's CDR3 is CASSLVAGGSDYGYTF. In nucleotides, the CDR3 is TGCGCCAGCAGCTTGGTGGCAGGGGGTTCAGACTATGGCTACACCTTC.

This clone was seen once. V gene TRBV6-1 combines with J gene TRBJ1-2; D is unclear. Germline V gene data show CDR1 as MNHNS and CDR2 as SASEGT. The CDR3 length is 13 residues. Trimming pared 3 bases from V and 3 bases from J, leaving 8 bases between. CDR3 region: CASSDWGDYGYTF. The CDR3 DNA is TGTGCCAGCAGTGATTGGGGAGACTATGGCTACACCTTC.

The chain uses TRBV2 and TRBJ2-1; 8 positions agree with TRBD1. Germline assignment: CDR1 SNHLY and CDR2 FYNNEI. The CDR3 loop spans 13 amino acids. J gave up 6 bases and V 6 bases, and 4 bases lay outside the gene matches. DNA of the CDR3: TGTGCCAGCAGCTCCGGGACAGGCAATGAGCAGTTCTTC. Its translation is CASSSGTGNEQFF.

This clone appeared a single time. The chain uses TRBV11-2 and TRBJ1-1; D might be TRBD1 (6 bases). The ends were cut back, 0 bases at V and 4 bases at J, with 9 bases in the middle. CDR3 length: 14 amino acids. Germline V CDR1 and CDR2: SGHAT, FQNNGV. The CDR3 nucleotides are TGTGCCAGCAGCTTAGAGGGGGCCGTCACTGAAGCTTTCTTT. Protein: CASSLEGAVTEAFF. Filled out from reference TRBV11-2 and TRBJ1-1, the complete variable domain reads EAGVAQSPRYKIIEKRQSVAFWCNPISGHATLYWYQQILGQGPKLLIQFQNNGVVDDSQLPKDRFSAERLKGVDSTLKIQPAKLEDSAVYLCASSLEGAVTEAFFGQGTRLTVV.

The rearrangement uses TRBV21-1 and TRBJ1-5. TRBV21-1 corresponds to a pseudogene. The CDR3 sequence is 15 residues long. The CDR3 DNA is TGTGCCAGCAGCAAAGTCCGGGATAGCAATCAGCCCCAGCATTTT. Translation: CASSKVRDSNQPQHF.

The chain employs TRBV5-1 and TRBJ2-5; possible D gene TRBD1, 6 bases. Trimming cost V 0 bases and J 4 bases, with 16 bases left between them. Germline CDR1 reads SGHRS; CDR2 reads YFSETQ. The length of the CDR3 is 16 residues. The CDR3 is CASSLDWPPGAETQYF. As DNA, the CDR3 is TGCGCCAGCAGCTTGGACTGGCCCCCAGGGGCAGAGACCCAGTACTTC.

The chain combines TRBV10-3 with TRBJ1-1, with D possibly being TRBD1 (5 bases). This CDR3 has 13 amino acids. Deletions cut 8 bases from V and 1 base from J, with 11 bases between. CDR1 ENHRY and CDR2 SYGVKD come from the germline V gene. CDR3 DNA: TGTGCCATCCAGGGACCGAGGAACACTGAAGCTTTCTTT. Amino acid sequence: CAIQGPRNTEAFF.

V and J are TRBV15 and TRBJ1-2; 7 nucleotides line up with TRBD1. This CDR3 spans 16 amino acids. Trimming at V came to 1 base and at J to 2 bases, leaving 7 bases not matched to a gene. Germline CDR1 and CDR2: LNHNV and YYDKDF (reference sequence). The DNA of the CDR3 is TGTGCCACCAGCAGAGGCACAGGGGTGGTAAACTATGGCTACACCTTC. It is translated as CATSRGTGVVNYGYTF.

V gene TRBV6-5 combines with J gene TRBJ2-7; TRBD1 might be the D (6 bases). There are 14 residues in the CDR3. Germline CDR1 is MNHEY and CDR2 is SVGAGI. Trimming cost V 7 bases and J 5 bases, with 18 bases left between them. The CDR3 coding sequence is TGTGCCAGCACACCTACAGGGCCCTGGGACGAGCAGTACGTC. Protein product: CASTPTGPWDEQYV.

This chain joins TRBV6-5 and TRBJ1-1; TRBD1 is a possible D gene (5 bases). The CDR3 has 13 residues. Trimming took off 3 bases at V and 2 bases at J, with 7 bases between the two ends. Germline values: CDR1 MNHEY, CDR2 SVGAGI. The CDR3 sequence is CASSYTGNTEAFF. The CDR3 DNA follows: TGTGCCAGCAGTTATACAGGTAACACTGAAGCTTTCTTT.

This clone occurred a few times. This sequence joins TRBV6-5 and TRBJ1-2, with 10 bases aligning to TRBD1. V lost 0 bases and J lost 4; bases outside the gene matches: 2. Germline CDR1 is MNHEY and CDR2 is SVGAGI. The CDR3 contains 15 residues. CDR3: CASSYSWTGGYGYTF. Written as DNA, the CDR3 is TGTGCCAGCAGTTACTCTTGGACAGGGGGCTATGGCTACACCTTC.

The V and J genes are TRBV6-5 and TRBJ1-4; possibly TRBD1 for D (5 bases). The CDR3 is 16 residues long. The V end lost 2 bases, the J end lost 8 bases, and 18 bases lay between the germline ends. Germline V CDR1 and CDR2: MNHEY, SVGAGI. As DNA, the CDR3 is TGTGCCAGCAGTTACGGCGACAGTCTAGGTTCCGAAAAACTGTTTTTT. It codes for CASSYGDSLGSEKLFF.

In nucleotides, the CDR3 is TGTGCCAGCAGCCAGGGCGGAGGGCTCGAAAAACTGTTTTTT. It codes for CASSQGGGLEKLFF. The genes are TRBV7-8 and TRBJ1-4, with TRBD1 as a possible D gene (5 bases). Germline V gene sequence: CDR1 SGHVS, CDR2 FQNEAQ. The CDR3 runs to 14 residues. Between the trimmed V and J ends, which lost 5 bases and 8 bases, there was a span of 15 bases.

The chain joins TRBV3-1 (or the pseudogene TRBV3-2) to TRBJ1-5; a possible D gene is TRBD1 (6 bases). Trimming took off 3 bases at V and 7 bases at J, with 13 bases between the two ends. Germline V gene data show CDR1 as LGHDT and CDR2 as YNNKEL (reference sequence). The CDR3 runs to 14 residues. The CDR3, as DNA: TGTGCCAGCAGCCATTTGGGGGCGAGGCAGCCCCAGCATTTT. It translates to CASSHLGARQPQHF.

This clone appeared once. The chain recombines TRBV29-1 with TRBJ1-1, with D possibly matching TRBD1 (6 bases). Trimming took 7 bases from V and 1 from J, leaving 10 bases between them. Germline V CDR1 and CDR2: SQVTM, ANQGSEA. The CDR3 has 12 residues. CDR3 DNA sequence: TGCAGCGGATCGACAGGGAACACTGAAGCTTTCTTT. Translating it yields CSGSTGNTEAFF.

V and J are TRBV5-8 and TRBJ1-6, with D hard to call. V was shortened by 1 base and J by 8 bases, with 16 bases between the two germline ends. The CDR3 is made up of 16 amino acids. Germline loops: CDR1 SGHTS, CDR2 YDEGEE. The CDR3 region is CASSLNALTQYSPLHF. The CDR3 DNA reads TGTGCCAGCAGCTTGAATGCCCTTACCCAATATTCACCCCTCCACTTT.

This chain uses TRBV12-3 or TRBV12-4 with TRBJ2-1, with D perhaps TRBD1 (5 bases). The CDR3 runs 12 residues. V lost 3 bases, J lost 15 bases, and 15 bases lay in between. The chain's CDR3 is CASSFYQGLGFF. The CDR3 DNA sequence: TGTGCCAGCAGTTTTTATCAGGGTTTGGGGTTCTTC.

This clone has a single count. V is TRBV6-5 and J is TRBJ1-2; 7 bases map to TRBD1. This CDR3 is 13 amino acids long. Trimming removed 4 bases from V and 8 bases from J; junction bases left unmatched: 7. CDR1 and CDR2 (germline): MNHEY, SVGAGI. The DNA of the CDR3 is TGTGCCAGCAGTTCTGAACGGGACAGAGGCTACACCTTC. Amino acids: CASSSERDRGYTF.

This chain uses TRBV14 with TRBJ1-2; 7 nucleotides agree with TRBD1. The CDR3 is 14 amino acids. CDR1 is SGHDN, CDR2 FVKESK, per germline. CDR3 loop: CTSLTGEGNYGYTF. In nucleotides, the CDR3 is TGTACTTCATTAACAGGGGAAGGCAACTATGGCTACACCTTC. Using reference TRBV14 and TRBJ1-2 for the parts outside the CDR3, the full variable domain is EAGVTQFPSHSVIEKGQTVTLRCDPISGHDNLYWYRRVMGKEIKFLLHFVKESKQDESGMPNNRFLAERTGGTYSTLKVQPAELEDSGVYFCTSLTGEGNYGYTFGSGTRLTVV.

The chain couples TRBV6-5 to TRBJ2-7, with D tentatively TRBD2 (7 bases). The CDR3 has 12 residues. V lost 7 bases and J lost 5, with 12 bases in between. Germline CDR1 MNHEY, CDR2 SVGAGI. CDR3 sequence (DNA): TGTGCCAGCAAGGGGGGGGCTAACGAGCAGTACGTC. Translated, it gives CASKGGANEQYV.

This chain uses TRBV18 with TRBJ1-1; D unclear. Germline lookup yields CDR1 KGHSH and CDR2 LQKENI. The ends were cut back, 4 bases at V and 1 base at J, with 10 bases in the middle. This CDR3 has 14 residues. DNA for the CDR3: TGTGCCAGCTCACAAGACGGATGGAACACTGAAGCTTTCTTT. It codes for CASSQDGWNTEAFF.

CDR3 in amino acids: CASGLVERSGYGYTF. The CDR3 DNA reads as TGTGCTAGTGGTTTGGTAGAGAGGTCAGGGTATGGCTACACCTTC. The rearrangement joins TRBV12-5 to TRBJ1-2; D is perhaps TRBD1 (5 bases). The V gene lost 0 bases and the J gene lost 5 bases, with 13 bases spanning the gap. This CDR3 has 15 amino acids. Germline CDR1 is LGHNT and CDR2 is FRNRAP.

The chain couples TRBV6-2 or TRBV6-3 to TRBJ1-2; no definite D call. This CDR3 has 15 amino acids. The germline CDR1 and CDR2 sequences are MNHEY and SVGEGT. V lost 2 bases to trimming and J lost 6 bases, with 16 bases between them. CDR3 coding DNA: TGTGCCAGCAGTTACAAGGGCAGAACCCCCGATGGCTACACCTTC. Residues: CASSYKGRTPDGYTF.

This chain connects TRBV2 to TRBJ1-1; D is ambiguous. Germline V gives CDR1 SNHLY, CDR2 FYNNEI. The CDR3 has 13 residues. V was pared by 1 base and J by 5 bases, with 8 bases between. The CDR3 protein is CASSEEGRTEAFF. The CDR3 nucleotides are TGTGCCAGCAGTGAAGAGGGAAGAACTGAAGCTTTCTTT.

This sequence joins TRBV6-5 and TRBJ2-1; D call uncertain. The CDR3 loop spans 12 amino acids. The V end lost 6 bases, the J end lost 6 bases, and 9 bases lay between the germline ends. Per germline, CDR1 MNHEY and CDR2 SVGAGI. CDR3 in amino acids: CASSRSRNEQFF. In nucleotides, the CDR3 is TGTGCCAGCAGCCGCAGTCGCAATGAGCAGTTCTTC.